The rows below give T cell receptor beta chains drawn from one sample of a study of CD8 T cells in Susac syndrome. TCRdb re-called the immunoSEQ multiplex PCR reads through MiXCR, storing one row per CDR3 protein. This table holds 100,000 to 150,000 distinct CDR3 sequences, about 95% found once. Sequences were obtained from CD4+ T cells from PBMCs. These receptors all come from a human donor in good health. The CDR3 runs from the conserved cysteine through the conserved F or W. D genes are given only for firm matches.

cdr3_aa d_call j_call v_call
CSVEVLGNTEAFF . TRBJ1-1 TRBV29-1
CASRSGQFLNTEAFF . TRBJ1-1 TRBV18
CASNPGRSGRALGETQYF TRBD2 TRBJ2-5 TRBV7-6
CASSPPGGGNTEAFF . TRBJ1-1 TRBV7-9
CASSYMDRNQPQHF . TRBJ1-5 TRBV6-6
CASSFGGGTDTQYF . TRBJ2-3 TRBV5-1
CASSLEHKRSTGELFF . TRBJ2-2 TRBV5-4
CASSSPLEKLFF . TRBJ1-4 TRBV12-3/TRBV12-4
CASSPMVNTEAFF . TRBJ1-1 TRBV6-1
CASSVEPTSNEQYF . TRBJ2-7 TRBV9
CASSADGSTEQYF . TRBJ2-7 TRBV7-2
CAWRETGEDGYTF TRBD1 TRBJ1-2 TRBV30
CASSSAAIQETQYF . TRBJ2-5 TRBV5-1
CASSYSSSDTQYF . TRBJ2-3 TRBV6-6
CASSSLGTGYMNTEAFF . TRBJ1-1 TRBV21-1
CASGTGGEQFF TRBD1 TRBJ2-1 TRBV5-1
CASSFAVAGQETQYF TRBD2 TRBJ2-5 TRBV5-6
CASRAPGVGYGYTF . TRBJ1-2 TRBV5-1
CSVATGTNTGELFF . TRBJ2-2 TRBV29-1
CASSRPDRAGELFF TRBD1 TRBJ2-2 TRBV5-1
CASSPRGAGQNSYNEQSF . TRBJ2-1 TRBV7-8
CASSLTGLTEAFF . TRBJ1-1 TRBV7-9
CSASGLESSYNEQFF . TRBJ2-1 TRBV20-1
CASNRRKGSHSGETQYF . TRBJ2-5 TRBV13
CASSQRAVAGAYEQYF TRBD2 TRBJ2-7 TRBV4-3
CASSTKGQTNEKLFF TRBD1 TRBJ1-4 TRBV2
CASKWLGGRTGDTQYF TRBD2 TRBJ2-3 TRBV2
CSARDLGLAGYEQYF TRBD2 TRBJ2-7 TRBV20-1
CAISESRDYNNEQFF TRBD2 TRBJ2-1 TRBV10-3
CASRDSSGRSYEQYF TRBD2 TRBJ2-7 TRBV7-9
CSARQQYNQPQHF . TRBJ1-5 TRBV20-1
CASSLEGRKDGYTF . TRBJ1-2 TRBV5-1
CASSDRDTNEKLFF . TRBJ1-4 TRBV25-1
CASSFSSPGVQETQYF . TRBJ2-5 TRBV7-2
CASGSNGYGYTF . TRBJ1-2 TRBV12-3/TRBV12-4
CASSLGRVRNEQYF . TRBJ2-7 TRBV12-3/TRBV12-4
CASSEALDGRVETQYF . TRBJ2-5 TRBV6-1
CAWSGAGSSYEQYF . TRBJ2-7 TRBV30
CASSVKTSGAYEQYF TRBD2 TRBJ2-7 TRBV7-2
CASSSGLVTDTQYF . TRBJ2-3 TRBV5-6
CSVPVAGVDEQFF TRBD2 TRBJ2-1 TRBV29-1
CAWRASGSRPEQYF TRBD2 TRBJ2-7 TRBV30
CASSPQASVSSYNEQFF . TRBJ2-1 TRBV18
CASSQLAGTGELFF TRBD2 TRBJ2-2 TRBV3-1
CASSPQAGEYNEQFF TRBD2 TRBJ2-1 TRBV7-9
CASSLRGSSSHGYTF . TRBJ1-2 TRBV5-1
CASSQKVSSGTNSYNEQFF TRBD2 TRBJ2-1 TRBV23-1
CASDSAARGYGYTF . TRBJ1-2 TRBV2
CASSPDRLTGGYTF . TRBJ1-2 TRBV18
CATSLAGRNEQFF . TRBJ2-1 TRBV15
CASSLPSGPYEQYF . TRBJ2-7 TRBV7-8
CASRSTLAGGINEQFF TRBD2 TRBJ2-1 TRBV19
CSAQLAGGETQYF TRBD2 TRBJ2-5 TRBV20-1